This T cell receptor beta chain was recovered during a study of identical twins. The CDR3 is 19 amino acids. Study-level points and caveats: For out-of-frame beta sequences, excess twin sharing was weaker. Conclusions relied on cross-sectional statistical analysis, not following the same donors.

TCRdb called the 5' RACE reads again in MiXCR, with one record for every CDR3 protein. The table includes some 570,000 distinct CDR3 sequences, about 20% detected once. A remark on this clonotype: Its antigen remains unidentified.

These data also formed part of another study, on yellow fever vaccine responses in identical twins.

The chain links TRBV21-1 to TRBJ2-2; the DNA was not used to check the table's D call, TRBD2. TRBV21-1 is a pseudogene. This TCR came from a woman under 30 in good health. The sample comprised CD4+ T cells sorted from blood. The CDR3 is CASSKRLGTSGSRAGELFF. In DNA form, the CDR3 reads TGTGCCAGCAGCAAACGGCTCGGGACTAGCGGGAGTAGGGCCGGGGAGCTGTTTTTT.